This paragraph reports one T cell receptor (beta chain). These data originate in a study of T cells in Graves' hyperthyroidism and ophthalmopathy. What was amplified from RNA transcripts were TCR beta CDR3 regions. The study used the HTBI primer set for a first-round RT-PCR of the TCR CDR3. Each CDR3 protein gets one entry after TCRdb re-called the multiplex PCR reads with MiXCR. This table has about 270,000 distinct CDR3 sequences, 20% to 25% appearing once. The ends were cut back, 2 bases at V and 7 bases at J, with 5 bases in the middle. CDR1 and CDR2 from the germline V gene are MNHNS and SASEGT. CDR3 length: 12 residues. Inclusion characteristics of ophthalmopathy patients comprised a Clinical Activity Score of at least 3, a NOSPECS grade of at least 4, and duration under 3 months. This sample holds PBMCs from less than 11 ml fresh peripheral blood.

The TCR originated in a young man with Graves' ophthalmopathy. The sequenced sample consisted of blood. This rearrangement joins TRBV6-1 to TRBJ1-4; D uncertain. CDR3: CASSEYGEKLFF. The CDR3 bases are TGTGCCAGCAGTGAATACGGTGAAAAACTGTTTTTT.